This T cell receptor beta chain was found in a study of cytomegalovirus exposure and HLA in healthy donors. Points on this clone: The target antigen is unknown.

Trimming left V 4 bases short and J 3 bases short, with 15 bases between. Germline CDR1 and CDR2: SEHNR and FQNEAQ (reference sequence). CDR3 size: 15 residues. Study conclusions and caveats: The presence/absence work took it that sequencing depth was about the same across donors. For most TCR sequences rarity was the rule, although some public TCRs occurred in many donors. In vitro assays verified that three CMV-associated chains recognized CMV antigens specifically.

Both 60 Vbeta primers and 13 Jbeta primers went into the PCR. Clones were read by immunoSEQ multiplex PCR, and TCRdb kept only the in-frame ones, dropping some. Altogether more than 100,000 clones are present, less than 85% being singletons, with the ten largest covering 1%. This TCR came from a man in his forties in good health and CMV-seronegative. Sequencing used PBMCs. The chain links TRBV7-9 to TRBJ2-5; a weak D match, TRBD2 (7 bases). CDR3 loop: CASSSRGAGEETQYF. Here the CDR3 DNA reads TGTGCCAGCAGCTCCCGGGGGGCAGGGGAAGAGACCCAGTACTTC.